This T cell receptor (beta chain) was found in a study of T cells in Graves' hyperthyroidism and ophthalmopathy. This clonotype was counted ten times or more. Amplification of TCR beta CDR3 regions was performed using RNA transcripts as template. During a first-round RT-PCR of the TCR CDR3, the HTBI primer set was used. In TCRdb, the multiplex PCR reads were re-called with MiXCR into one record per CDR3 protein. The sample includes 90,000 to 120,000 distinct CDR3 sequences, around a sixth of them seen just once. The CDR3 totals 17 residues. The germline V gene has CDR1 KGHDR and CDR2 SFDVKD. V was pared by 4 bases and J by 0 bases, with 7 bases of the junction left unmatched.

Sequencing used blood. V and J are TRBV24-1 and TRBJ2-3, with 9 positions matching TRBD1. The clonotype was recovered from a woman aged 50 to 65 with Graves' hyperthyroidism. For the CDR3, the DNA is TGTGCCACCAGTGACAAAGGACAGGGGATAAGCACAGATACGCAGTATTTT. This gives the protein CATSDKGQGISTDTQYF.